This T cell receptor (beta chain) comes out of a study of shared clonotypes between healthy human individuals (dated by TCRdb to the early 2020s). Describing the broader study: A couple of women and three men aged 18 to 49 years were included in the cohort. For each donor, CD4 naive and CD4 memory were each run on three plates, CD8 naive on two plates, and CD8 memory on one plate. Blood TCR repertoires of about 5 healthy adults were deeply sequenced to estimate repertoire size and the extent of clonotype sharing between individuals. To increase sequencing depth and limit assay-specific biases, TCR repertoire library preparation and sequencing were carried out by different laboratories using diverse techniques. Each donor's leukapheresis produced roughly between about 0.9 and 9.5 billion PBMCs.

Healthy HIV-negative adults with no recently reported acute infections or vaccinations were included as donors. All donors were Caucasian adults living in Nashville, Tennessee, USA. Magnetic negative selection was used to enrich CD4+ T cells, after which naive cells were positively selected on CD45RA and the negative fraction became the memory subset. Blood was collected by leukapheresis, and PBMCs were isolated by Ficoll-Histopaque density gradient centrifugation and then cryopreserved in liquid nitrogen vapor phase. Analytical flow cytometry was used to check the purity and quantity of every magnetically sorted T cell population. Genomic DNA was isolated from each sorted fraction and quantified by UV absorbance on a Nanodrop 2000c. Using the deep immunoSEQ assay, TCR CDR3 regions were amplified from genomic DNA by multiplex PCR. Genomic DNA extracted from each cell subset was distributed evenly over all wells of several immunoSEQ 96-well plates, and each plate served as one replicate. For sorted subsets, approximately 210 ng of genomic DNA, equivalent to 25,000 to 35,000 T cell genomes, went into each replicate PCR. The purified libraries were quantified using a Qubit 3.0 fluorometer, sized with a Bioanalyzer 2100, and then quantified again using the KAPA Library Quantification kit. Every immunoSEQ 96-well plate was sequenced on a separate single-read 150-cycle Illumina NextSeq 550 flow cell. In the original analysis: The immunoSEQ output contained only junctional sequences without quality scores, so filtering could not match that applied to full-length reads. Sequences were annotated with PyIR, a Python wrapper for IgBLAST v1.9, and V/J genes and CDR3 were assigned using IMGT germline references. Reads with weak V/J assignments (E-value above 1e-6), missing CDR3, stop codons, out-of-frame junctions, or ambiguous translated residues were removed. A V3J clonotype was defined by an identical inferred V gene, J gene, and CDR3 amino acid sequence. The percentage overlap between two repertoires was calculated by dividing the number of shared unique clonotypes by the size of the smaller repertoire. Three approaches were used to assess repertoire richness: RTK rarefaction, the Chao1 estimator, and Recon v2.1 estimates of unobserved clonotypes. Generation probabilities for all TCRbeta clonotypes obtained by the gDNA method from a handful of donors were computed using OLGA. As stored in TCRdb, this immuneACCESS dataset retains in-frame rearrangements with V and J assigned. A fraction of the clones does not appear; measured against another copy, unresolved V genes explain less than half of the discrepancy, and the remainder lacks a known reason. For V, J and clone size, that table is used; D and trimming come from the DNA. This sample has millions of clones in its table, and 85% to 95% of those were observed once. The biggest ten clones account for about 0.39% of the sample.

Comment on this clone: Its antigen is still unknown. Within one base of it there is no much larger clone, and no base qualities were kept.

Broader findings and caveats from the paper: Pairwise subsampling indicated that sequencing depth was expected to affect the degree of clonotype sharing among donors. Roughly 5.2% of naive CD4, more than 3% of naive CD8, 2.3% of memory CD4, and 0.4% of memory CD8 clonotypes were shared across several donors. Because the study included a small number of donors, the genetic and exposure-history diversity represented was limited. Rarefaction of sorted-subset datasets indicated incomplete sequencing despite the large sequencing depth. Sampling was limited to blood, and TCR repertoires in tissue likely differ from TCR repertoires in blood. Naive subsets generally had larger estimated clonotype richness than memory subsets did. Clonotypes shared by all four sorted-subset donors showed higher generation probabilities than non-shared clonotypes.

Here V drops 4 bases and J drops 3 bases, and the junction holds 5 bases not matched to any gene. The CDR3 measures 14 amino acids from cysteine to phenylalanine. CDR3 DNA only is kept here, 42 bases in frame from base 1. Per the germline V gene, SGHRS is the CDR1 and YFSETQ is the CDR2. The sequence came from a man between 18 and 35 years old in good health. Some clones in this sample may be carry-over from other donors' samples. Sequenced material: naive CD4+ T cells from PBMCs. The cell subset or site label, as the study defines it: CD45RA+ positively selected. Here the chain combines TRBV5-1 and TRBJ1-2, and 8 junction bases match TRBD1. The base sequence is TGCGCCAGCAGCCCGGGACAGGCGGACTATGGCTACACCTTC. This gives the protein CASSPGQADYGYTF.